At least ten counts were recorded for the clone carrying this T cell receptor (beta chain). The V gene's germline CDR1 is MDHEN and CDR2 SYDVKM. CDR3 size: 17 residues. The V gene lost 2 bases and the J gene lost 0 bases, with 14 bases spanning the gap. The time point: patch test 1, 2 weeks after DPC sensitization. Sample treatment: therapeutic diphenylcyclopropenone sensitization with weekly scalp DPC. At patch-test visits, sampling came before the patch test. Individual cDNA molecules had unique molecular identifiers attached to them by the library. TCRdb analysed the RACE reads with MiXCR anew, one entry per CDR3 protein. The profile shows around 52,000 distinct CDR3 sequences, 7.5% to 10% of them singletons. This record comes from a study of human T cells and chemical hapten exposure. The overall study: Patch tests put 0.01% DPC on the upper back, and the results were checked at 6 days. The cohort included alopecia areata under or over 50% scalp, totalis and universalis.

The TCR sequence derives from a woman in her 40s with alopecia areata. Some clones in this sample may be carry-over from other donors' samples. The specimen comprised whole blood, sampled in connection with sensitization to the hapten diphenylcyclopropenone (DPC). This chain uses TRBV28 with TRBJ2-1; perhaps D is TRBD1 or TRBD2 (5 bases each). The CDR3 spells CASSLNPPGASYNEQFF. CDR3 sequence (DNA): TGTGCCAGCAGTTTAAACCCACCCGGGGCCTCCTACAATGAGCAGTTCTTC.